This T cell receptor beta chain was sequenced in a study of T cell responses to AZD1222 COVID-19 vaccine. Study-wide background: Second doses were pooled across both intervals (about 4 or about 12 weeks). Findings and caveats of the study: Clonal diversity was possibly underestimated, and white British individuals and females predominated among donors. Spike-wide vaccine-associated CD4 TCRs dominated at 160-218 and 743-854. Every sample of the repertoires postdated the peak T cell response.

As concerns this clone: Its antigen is as yet unknown.

The CDR3 covers 13 residues. V gave up 9 bases and J gave up 0 bases, with 11 bases separating them. Germline V gene lookup returns CDR1 LNHDA and CDR2 SQIVND (reference sequence). The repertoire was sequenced with immunoSEQ multiplex PCR; TCRdb's copy has only in-frame clones and lacks some. The sample yields some 180,000 clones, roughly 92% seen once. Sequenced material: peripheral blood, taken on day 0 of AZD1222 vaccination. The chain combines TRBV19 with TRBJ1-1; D might be TRBD1 (5 bases). This receptor was identified in an adult in good health. CDR3 protein: CASTWGVNTEAFF. The CDR3 nucleotides are TGTGCCAGCACGTGGGGGGTGAACACTGAAGCTTTCTTT.